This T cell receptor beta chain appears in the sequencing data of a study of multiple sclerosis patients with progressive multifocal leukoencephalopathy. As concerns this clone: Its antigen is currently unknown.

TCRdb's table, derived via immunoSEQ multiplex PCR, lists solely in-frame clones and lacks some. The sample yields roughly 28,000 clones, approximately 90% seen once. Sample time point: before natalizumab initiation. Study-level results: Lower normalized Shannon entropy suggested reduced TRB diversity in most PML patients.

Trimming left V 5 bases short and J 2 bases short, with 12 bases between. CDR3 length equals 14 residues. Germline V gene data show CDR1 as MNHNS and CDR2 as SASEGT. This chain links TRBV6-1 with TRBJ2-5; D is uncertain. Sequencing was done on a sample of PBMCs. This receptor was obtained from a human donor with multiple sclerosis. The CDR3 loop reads CASSRSFGQETQYF. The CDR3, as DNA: TGTGCCAGCAGTAGGAGTTTTGGGCAAGAGACCCAGTACTTC.